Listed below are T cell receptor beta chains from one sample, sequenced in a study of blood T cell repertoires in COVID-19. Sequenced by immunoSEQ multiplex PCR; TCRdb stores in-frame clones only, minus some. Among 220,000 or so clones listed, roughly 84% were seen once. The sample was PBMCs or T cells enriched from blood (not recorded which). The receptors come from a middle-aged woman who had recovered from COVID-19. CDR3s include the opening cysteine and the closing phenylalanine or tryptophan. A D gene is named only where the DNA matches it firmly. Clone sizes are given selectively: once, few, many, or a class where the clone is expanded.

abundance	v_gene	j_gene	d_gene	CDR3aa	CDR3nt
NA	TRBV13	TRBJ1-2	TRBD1	CASSRYRGLNYGYTF	TGTGCCAGCAGCAGATACAGGGGCCTTAACTATGGCTACACCTTC
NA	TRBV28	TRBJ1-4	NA	CASSSRQESLGKLFF	TGTGCCAGCAGCTCCAGGCAGGAATCCTTGGGAAAACTGTTTTTT
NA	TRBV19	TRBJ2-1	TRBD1	CASSTARGTYNEQFF	TGTGCCAGTAGTACCGCCAGGGGGACCTACAATGAGCAGTTCTTC
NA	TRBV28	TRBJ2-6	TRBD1	CASSFGQGALLLTF	TGTGCCAGCAGTTTCGGCCAGGGGGCTCTCCTCCTGACTTTC
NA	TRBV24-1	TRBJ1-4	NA	CATSDLLGGPNEKLFF	TGTGCCACCAGTGATTTGTTGGGGGGACCAAATGAAAAACTGTTTTTT
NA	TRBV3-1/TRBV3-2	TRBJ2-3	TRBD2	CASSQSSGSWTDTQYF	TGTGCCAGCAGCCAAAGCAGCGGGAGTTGGACAGATACGCAGTATTTT
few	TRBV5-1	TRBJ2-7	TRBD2	CASSGLAGGRGYEQYF	TGCGCCAGCAGTGGACTAGCGGGAGGCCGGGGCTACGAGCAGTACTTC
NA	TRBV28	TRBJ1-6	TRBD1	CASLPGQRSPLHF	TGTGCCAGCCTTCCGGGACAGCGTTCACCCCTCCACTTT
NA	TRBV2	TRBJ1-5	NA	CASSEMRPPTGQPQHF	TGTGCCAGCAGTGAAATGCGCCCCCCGACAGGTCAGCCCCAGCATTTT
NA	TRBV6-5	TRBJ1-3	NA	CASSYTGLGNTIYF	TGTGCCAGCAGTTACACTGGTCTTGGAAACACCATATATTTT
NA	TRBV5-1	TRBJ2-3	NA	CASSSYQGGVTDTQYF	TGCGCCAGCAGCTCATACCAGGGCGGTGTAACAGATACGCAGTATTTT
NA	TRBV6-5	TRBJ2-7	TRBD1	CASSSGGYEQYF	TGTGCCAGCAGTTCAGGGGGCTACGAGCAGTACTTC
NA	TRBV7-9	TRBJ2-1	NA	CASSPNREPYNEQFF	TGTGCCAGCAGCCCGAACAGGGAGCCCTACAATGAGCAGTTCTTC
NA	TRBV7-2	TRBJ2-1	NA	CASSLTGSEQFF	TGTGCCAGCAGCTTAACAGGGTCCGAGCAGTTCTTC
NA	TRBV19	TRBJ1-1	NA	CASSIGRGAFF	TGTGCCAGTAGTATAGGCAGGGGAGCTTTCTTT
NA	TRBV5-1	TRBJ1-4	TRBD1	CASSRQGASEKLFF	TGCGCCAGCAGCCGACAGGGGGCGAGTGAAAAACTGTTTTTT
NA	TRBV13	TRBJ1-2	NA	CASSLGLQGRRYGYTF	TGTGCCAGCAGCTTAGGGTTACAGGGACGTCGCTATGGCTACACCTTC
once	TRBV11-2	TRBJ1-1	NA	CASTVLVQRNTEAFF	TGTGCCAGCACCGTTCTCGTCCAGCGGAACACTGAAGCTTTCTTT
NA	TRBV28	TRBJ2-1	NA	CATTRGAINEQFF	TGTGCCACCACCAGGGGAGCCATCAATGAGCAGTTCTTC
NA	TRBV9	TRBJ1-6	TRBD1	CASSVAPSGGSFGSPLHF	TGTGCCAGCAGCGTAGCTCCGTCAGGGGGCAGTTTCGGTTCACCCCTCCACTTT
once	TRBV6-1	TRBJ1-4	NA	CASSEVFGGREKLFF	TGTGCCAGCAGTGAAGTGTTCGGGGGGCGAGAAAAACTGTTTTTT
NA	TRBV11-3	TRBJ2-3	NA	CASSLSGQYTDTQYF	TGTGCCAGCAGCTTAAGTGGGCAGTACACAGATACGCAGTATTTT
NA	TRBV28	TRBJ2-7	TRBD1	CASIQGSLSYEQYF	TGTGCCAGCATACAGGGGTCCCTCTCCTACGAGCAGTACTTC
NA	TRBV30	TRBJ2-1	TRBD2	CAWSGPWTSGYSYNEQFF	TGTGCCTGGAGTGGGCCTTGGACTAGCGGTTATTCCTACAATGAGCAGTTCTTC